This TCR beta chain was profiled in a study of blood T cell repertoires in COVID-19. Study as a whole: Sample material is recorded as cDNA or gDNA derived from T cells, B-cell-depleted T cells, or PBMCs.

CDR1 is MDHEN and CDR2 is SYDVKM in the germline V gene. Trimming pared 2 bases from V and 4 bases from J, leaving 15 bases between. The CDR3 has 15 residues. Per the original methods: Reference gene primer amplification yielded estimated nucleated cell counts. Sequencing was performed with immunoSEQ multiplex PCR; in TCRdb, only in-frame clones are kept and a portion is missing. The V and J calls and clone size are taken from that table; D and trimming were inferred from the DNA. This table has under 350,000 clones, 70% to 90% appearing once. This clone has just a few counts. The source material was peripheral blood. The chain recombines TRBV28 with TRBJ2-7; D may be TRBD2 (7 bases). This receptor was obtained from a man aged 65-85 years with acute or convalescent COVID-19. CDR3 loop: CASSLGGGDGYEQYF. CDR3 DNA sequence: TGTGCCAGCAGTTTAGGAGGGGGGGATGGGTACGAGCAGTACTTC.